This is a list of T cell receptor beta chains from one sample in a study of blood T cell repertoires in COVID-19. TCRdb's copy holds only in-frame clones and misses some; the assay was immunoSEQ multiplex PCR. The sample holds about 94,000 clones; roughly 80% are singletons and the top ten take 6.3%. The sequenced material came from peripheral blood. The source of these receptors is a man between 65 and 80 years old with COVID-19, enrolled during active disease. The CDR3 runs from the conserved cysteine through the conserved F or W. D genes are given only for firm matches. Rows may omit the clone size; those that give it use once, few, many or a size class.

v_gene	j_gene	abundance	d_gene	CDR3aa	CDR3nt
TRBV5-1	TRBJ2-3	NA	TRBD1	CASSQTGGLTDTQYF	TGCGCCAGCAGCCAGACAGGGGGCCTCACAGATACGCAGTATTTT
TRBV28	TRBJ2-7	NA	NA	CAVKGGNQAYEQYF	TGTGCCGTAAAAGGCGGGAACCAGGCCTACGAGCAGTACTTC
TRBV18	TRBJ1-2	NA	NA	CASSPRQERNYGYTF	TGTGCCAGCTCACCGCGACAGGAGCGCAACTATGGCTACACCTTC
TRBV10-3	TRBJ1-1	few	NA	CAISELEQEAFF	TGTGCCATCAGTGAGTTGGAACAGGAAGCTTTCTTT
TRBV27	TRBJ1-2	NA	NA	CASSKAGTSTGYTF	TGTGCCAGCAGTAAGGCAGGGACAAGTACAGGCTACACCTTC
TRBV10-3	TRBJ2-3	NA	TRBD2	CAISAFGGRTDTQYF	TGTGCCATCAGTGCCTTTGGCGGGAGAACAGATACGCAGTATTTT
TRBV2	TRBJ1-2	NA	NA	CASSEEWGTGRPFGYTF	TGTGCCAGCAGTGAAGAGTGGGGGACTGGCCGGCCGTTTGGCTACACCTTC
TRBV7-2	TRBJ1-2	once	NA	CASSLVSGYTF	TGTGCCAGCAGCTTAGTTAGCGGCTACACCTTC
TRBV11-3	TRBJ1-1	NA	NA	CASSLSNGNTEAFF	TGTGCCAGCAGCTTGAGTAACGGGAACACTGAAGCTTTCTTT
TRBV6-2/TRBV6-3	TRBJ2-7	once	NA	CASSYGLAASYEQYF	TGTGCCAGCAGTTACGGGCTGGCAGCCTCCTACGAGCAGTACTTC
TRBV5-1	TRBJ1-1	once	TRBD1	CASTGQGNTEAFF	TGCGCCAGTACCGGACAGGGAAACACTGAAGCTTTCTTT
TRBV19	TRBJ1-5	NA	NA	CASSILAGDQPQHF	TGTGCCAGTAGTATTTTGGCAGGGGATCAGCCCCAGCATTTT
TRBV5-1	TRBJ2-7	NA	NA	CASSLASPYEQYF	TGCGCCAGCAGCTTGGCCTCCCCCTACGAGCAGTACTTC
TRBV12-3/TRBV12-4	TRBJ2-3	NA	NA	CASSFRDTQYF	TGTGCCAGCAGTTTCCGGGATACGCAGTATTTT
TRBV29-1	TRBJ1-2	NA	NA	CSVRTVSYGYTF	TGCAGCGTTAGGACAGTGTCCTATGGCTACACCTTC
TRBV5-6	TRBJ2-7	NA	TRBD1	CASSSNRMKTGERGEQYF	TGTGCCAGCAGCTCAAACCGCATGAAGACAGGGGAACGGGGCGAGCAGTACTTC
TRBV10-3	TRBJ1-1	NA	NA	CAISEGRAGVETEAFF	TGTGCCATCAGTGAGGGTCGGGCAGGGGTTGAAACTGAAGCTTTCTTT
TRBV7-2	TRBJ2-1	NA	TRBD2	CASSLQIAGGPYNEQFF	TGTGCCAGCAGCTTACAAATAGCGGGGGGCCCGTACAATGAGCAGTTCTTC
TRBV7-9	TRBJ1-2	once	TRBD1	CASSPGQGAHGYTF	TGTGCCAGCAGCCCAGGGCAGGGGGCGCATGGCTACACCTTC
TRBV5-8	TRBJ2-3	NA	TRBD2	CASSLAGTSGSPADTQYF	TGTGCCAGCAGCTTGGCCGGGACTAGCGGGAGTCCCGCAGATACGCAGTATTTT
TRBV2	TRBJ1-6	NA	NA	CASSPQGIQSPLHF	TGTGCCAGCAGTCCCCAGGGGATCCAATCACCCCTCCACTTT
TRBV11-3	TRBJ2-3	NA	TRBD2	CASSFEGGRTDTQYF	TGTGCCAGCAGCTTTGAGGGCGGGAGAACAGATACGCAGTATTTT
TRBV27	TRBJ1-1	once	TRBD1	CASSPKTGTTEAFF	TGTGCCAGCAGTCCAAAGACAGGGACGACTGAAGCTTTCTTT
TRBV28	TRBJ1-3	NA	NA	CASSLGGRSGNTIYF	TGTGCCAGCAGTTTAGGAGGTCGCTCTGGAAACACCATATATTTT
TRBV6-5	TRBJ1-5	NA	NA	CASGRNNQPQHF	TGTGCCAGCGGCAGAAACAATCAGCCCCAGCATTTT
TRBV3-1/TRBV3-2	TRBJ2-3	NA	TRBD2	CASSQAPVREGRGTDTQYF	TGTGCCAGCAGCCAAGCCCCCGTGCGGGAGGGCCGTGGCACAGATACGCAGTATTTT
TRBV4-2	TRBJ2-5	NA	NA	CASSQETGFGETQYF	TGTGCCAGCAGCCAAGAAACGGGGTTTGGGGAGACCCAGTACTTC
TRBV6-5	TRBJ2-1	NA	TRBD2	CASSRLAGNNEQFF	TGTGCCAGCAGCCGACTAGCGGGAAACAATGAGCAGTTCTTC
TRBV28	TRBJ2-3	NA	NA	CASSLGLFRADTQYF	TGTGCCAGCAGCCTGGGACTCTTTAGGGCAGATACGCAGTATTTT
TRBV18	TRBJ2-7	few	TRBD2	CASSPPAAGVYEQYF	TGTGCCAGCTCACCACCCGCCGCGGGAGTATACGAGCAGTACTTC
TRBV6-5	TRBJ2-7	NA	NA	CASSSPVSYEQYF	TGTGCCAGCAGCTCCCCCGTCAGCTACGAGCAGTACTTC
TRBV5-6	TRBJ1-1	NA	NA	CASSRTPTEAFF	TGTGCCAGCAGCCGTACACCAACTGAAGCTTTCTTT
TRBV6-5	TRBJ1-2	NA	NA	CASSRDTYGYTF	TGTGCCAGCAGTCGGGACACCTATGGCTACACCTTC
TRBV5-6	TRBJ1-4	NA	TRBD1	CASSYGTANEKLFF	TGTGCCAGCAGCTACGGGACAGCTAATGAAAAACTGTTTTTT
TRBV6-5	TRBJ1-6	once	NA	CASTYGRGADSPLHF	TGTGCCAGCACATACGGGAGGGGGGCTGACTCACCCCTCCACTTT
TRBV20-1	TRBJ1-2	few	NA	CSAPGNDGYTF	TGCAGTGCCCCGGGGAACGATGGCTACACCTTC
TRBV5-8	TRBJ2-3	NA	TRBD1	CASSFNRGTDTQYF	TGTGCCAGCAGCTTTAACAGGGGGACAGATACGCAGTATTTT
TRBV7-2	TRBJ2-1	NA	TRBD1	CASSSGTGYYNEQFF	TGTGCCAGCAGCTCCGGGACAGGATATTACAATGAGCAGTTCTTC
TRBV6-5	TRBJ1-3	NA	NA	CASTSRGVGGNTIYF	TGTGCCAGCACCTCCCGGGGGGTGGGTGGAAACACCATATATTTT
TRBV7-2	TRBJ2-7	many	NA	CASSLGGRTYEQYF	TGTGCCAGCAGCTTAGGAGGGCGTACATACGAGCAGTACTTC
TRBV5-5	TRBJ1-1	NA	TRBD1	CASSLGWLGGQGVVAFF	TGTGCCAGCAGCTTGGGTTGGTTGGGGGGACAGGGTGTAGTAGCTTTCTTT
TRBV6-6	TRBJ1-2	NA	TRBD1	CASSYGTGQYGYTF	TGTGCCAGCAGTTACGGGACAGGGCAATATGGCTACACCTTC
TRBV18	TRBJ2-4	NA	NA	CASSPVYGQNIQYF	TGTGCCAGCTCACCAGTTTACGGTCAAAACATTCAGTACTTC
TRBV6-6	TRBJ1-5	NA	NA	CASLPQGSSNQHF	TGTGCCAGCCTCCCTCAGGGGAGCAGTAACCAGCATTTT
TRBV2	TRBJ2-1	NA	NA	CASQIRQAPSQFF	TGTGCCAGCCAGATTAGACAGGCCCCGTCGCAGTTCTTC
TRBV7-8	TRBJ2-1	once	TRBD2	CASSFSGFAYNEQFF	TGTGCCAGCAGCTTTAGCGGGTTTGCCTACAATGAGCAGTTCTTC
TRBV27	TRBJ1-1	NA	TRBD1	CASSLWAGGGNTEAFF	TGTGCCAGCAGTTTATGGGCAGGGGGCGGGAACACTGAAGCTTTCTTT
TRBV7-2	TRBJ1-2	NA	NA	CASSSQGNYGYTF	TGTGCCAGCAGCTCTCAGGGGAACTATGGCTACACCTTC
TRBV19	TRBJ1-6	NA	TRBD1	CASSEASGGNSPLHF	TGTGCCAGTAGTGAAGCCTCAGGGGGCAATTCACCCCTCCACTTT
TRBV10-2	TRBJ2-5	few	NA	CASSEFRQLQETQYF	TGCGCCAGCAGTGAGTTTCGACAGCTCCAAGAGACCCAGTACTTC
TRBV7-8	TRBJ1-5	few	NA	CASSLRQGQPQHF	TGTGCCAGCAGCTTAAGGCAGGGACAGCCCCAGCATTTT
TRBV6-1	TRBJ2-1	NA	NA	CASSFDSFNEQFF	TGTGCCAGCAGTTTTGACTCATTCAATGAGCAGTTCTTC